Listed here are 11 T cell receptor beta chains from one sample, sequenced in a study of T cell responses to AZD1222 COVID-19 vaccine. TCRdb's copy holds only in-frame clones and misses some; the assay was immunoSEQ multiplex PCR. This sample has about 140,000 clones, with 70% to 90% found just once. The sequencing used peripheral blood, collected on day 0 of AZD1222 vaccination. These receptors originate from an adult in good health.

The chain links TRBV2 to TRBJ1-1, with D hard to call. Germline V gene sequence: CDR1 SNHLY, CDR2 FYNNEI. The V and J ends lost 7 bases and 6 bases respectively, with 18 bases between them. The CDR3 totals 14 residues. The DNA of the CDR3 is TGTGCCAGCATAAACCTCGCCCTTAGTTCTGAAGCTTTCTTT. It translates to CASINLALSSEAFF.

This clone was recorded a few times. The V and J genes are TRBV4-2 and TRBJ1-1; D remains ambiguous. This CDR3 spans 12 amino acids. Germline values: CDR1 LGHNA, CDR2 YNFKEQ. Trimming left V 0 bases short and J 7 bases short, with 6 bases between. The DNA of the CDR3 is TGTGCCAGCAGCCAAGACCAGTATGAAGCTTTCTTT. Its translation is CASSQDQYEAFF.

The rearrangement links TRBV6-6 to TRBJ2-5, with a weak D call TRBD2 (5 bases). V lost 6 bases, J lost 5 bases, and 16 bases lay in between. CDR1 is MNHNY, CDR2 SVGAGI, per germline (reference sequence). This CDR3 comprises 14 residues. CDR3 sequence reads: CASRSGRSVETQYF. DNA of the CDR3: TGTGCCAGCAGAAGTGGTCGTAGCGTGGAGACCCAGTACTTC.

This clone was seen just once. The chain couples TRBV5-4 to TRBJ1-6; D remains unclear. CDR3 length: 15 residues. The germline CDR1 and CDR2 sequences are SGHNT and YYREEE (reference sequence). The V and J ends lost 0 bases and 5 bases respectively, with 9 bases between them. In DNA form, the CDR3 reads TGTGCCAGCAGCTTGGTTCCGGGTAATAATTCACCCCTCCACTTT. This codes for CASSLVPGNNSPLHF.

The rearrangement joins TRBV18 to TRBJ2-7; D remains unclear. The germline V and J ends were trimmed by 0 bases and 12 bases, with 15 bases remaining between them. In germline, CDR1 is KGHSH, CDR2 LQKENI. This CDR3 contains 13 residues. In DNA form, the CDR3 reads TGTGCCAGCTCACCACCGACCGCACGAGCCCCGTACTTC. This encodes CASSPPTARAPYF.

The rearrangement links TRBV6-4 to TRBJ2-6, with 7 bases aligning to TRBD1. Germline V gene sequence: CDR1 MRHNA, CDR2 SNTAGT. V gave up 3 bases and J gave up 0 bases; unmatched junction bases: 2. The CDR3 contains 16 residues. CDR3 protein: CASSEGQSSGANVLTF. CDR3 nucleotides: TGTGCCAGCAGTGAGGGACAGAGCTCTGGGGCCAACGTCCTGACTTTC.

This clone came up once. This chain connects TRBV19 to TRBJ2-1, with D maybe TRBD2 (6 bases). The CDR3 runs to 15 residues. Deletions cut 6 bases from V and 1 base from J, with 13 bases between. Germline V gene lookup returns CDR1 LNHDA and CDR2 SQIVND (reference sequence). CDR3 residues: CASRVTGVSYNEQFF. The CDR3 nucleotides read TGTGCCAGTAGGGTTACGGGAGTATCCTACAATGAGCAGTTCTTC.

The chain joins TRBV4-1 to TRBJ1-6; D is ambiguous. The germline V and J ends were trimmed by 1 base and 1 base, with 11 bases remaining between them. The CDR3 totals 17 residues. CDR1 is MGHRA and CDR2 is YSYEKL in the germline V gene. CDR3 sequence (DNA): TGCGCCAGCAGCCAAGGGCTAGCTCGGTCCTATAATTCACCCCTCCACTTT. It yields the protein CASSQGLARSYNSPLHF.

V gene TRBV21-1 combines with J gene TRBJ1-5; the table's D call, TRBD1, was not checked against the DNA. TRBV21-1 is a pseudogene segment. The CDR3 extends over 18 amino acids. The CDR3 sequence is CASSKGGQGPLMDQPQHF. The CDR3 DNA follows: TGTGCCAGCAGCAAAGGGGGGCAAGGTCCCCTTATGGATCAGCCCCAGCATTTT.

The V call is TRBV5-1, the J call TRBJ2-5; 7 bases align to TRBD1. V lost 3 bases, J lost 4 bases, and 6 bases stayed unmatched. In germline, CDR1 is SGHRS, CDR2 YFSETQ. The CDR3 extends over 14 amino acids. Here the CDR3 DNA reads TGCGCCAGCAGCTCTGGGACAGCCTCAGAGACCCAGTACTTC. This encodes CASSSGTASETQYF.

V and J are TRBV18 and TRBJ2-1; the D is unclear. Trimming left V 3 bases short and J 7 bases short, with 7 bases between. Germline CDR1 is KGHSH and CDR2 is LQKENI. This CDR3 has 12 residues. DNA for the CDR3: TGTGCCAGCTCACCTAAAGCAAATGAGCAGTTCTTC. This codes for CASSPKANEQFF.